What follows are 25 T cell receptor beta chains derived from one specimen sequenced in a study of shared clonotypes between healthy human individuals. The data were produced by immunoSEQ multiplex PCR, yet TCRdb's version contains in-frame clones alone and is incomplete. Here the sample spans hundreds of thousands of clones, 95% to 96% being singletons. It was CD45RO-negative cells, positively selected for CCR7, that made up naive CD8 cells, with terminally differentiated effector memory CD45RA+ cells excluded. Material: naive CD8+ T cells sorted from blood. These receptors all stem from a woman between 25 and 40 years old in good health.

This clone was recorded only once. This sequence joins TRBV28 and TRBJ2-3; TRBD1 matches 7 bases. After removal of 5 bases from V and 1 base from J, the junction contained 9 bases not matched to a gene. The germline V gene encodes CDR1 MDHEN and CDR2 SYDVKM. The CDR3 has 16 residues. The CDR3 loop reads CASSPPTGLGTDTQYF. In nucleotides, the CDR3 is TGTGCCAGCAGTCCTCCGACAGGGTTAGGCACAGATACGCAGTATTTT.

J is TRBJ2-4 and V is TRBV13; D ambiguous. The CDR3 consists of 14 residues. Germline V gene lookup returns CDR1 PRHDT and CDR2 FYEKMQ (reference sequence). The ends were cut back, 4 bases at V and 0 bases at J, with 7 bases in the middle. The CDR3 region has the DNA TGTGCCAGCAGCTCTAGGACAGCCAAAAACATTCAGTACTTC. Its protein product is CASSSRTAKNIQYF.

The chain has TRBV5-5 and TRBJ1-2; 8 positions agree with TRBD1. CDR3 length: 15 amino acids. The ends lost 3 bases at V and 7 bases at J; junction bases unmatched: 11. The germline V gene encodes CDR1 SGHKS and CDR2 YYEKEE (reference sequence). CDR3 region: CASSSSTGTGLGYTF. In nucleotides, the CDR3 is TGTGCCAGCAGCTCTTCCACCGGGACAGGCCTTGGCTACACCTTC.

The genes are TRBV7-6 and TRBJ2-7; a weak D match, TRBD2 (5 bases). V gave up 0 bases and J gave up 1 base, with 13 bases separating them. Germline V gene data show CDR1 as SGHVS and CDR2 as FNYEAQ. CDR3 size: 16 residues. The DNA for the CDR3 is TGTGCCAGCAGCTTAGCCGGAGGCCCCGCATCCTACGAGCAGTACTTC. Protein: CASSLAGGPASYEQYF.

The rearrangement joins TRBV27 to TRBJ2-1, with D possibly being TRBD1 (6 bases). V was clipped by 6 bases and J by 4 bases, with 13 bases between them. The CDR3 covers 14 residues. Germline V gene sequence: CDR1 MNHEY, CDR2 SMNVEV (reference sequence). Here the CDR3 reads CASSGQKNYNEQFF. In nucleotides, the CDR3 is TGTGCCAGCAGCGGACAGAAAAATTACAATGAGCAGTTCTTC.

The gene calls are TRBV7-9 and TRBJ1-5; 8 bases are shared with TRBD1. Germline lookup yields CDR1 SEHNR and CDR2 FQNEAQ (reference sequence). Trimming at V came to 0 bases and at J to 4 bases, leaving 2 bases not matched to a gene. The CDR3 is 15 amino acids. The CDR3 loop is CASSLAQGANQPQHF. CDR3 DNA: TGTGCCAGCAGCTTAGCGCAGGGGGCGAATCAGCCCCAGCATTTT. Filled out from reference TRBV7-9 and TRBJ1-5, the complete variable domain reads DTGVSQNPRHKITKRGQNVTFRCDPISEHNRLYWYRQTLGQGPEFLTYFQNEAQLEKSRLLSDRFSAERPKGSFSTLEIQRTEQGDSAMYLCASSLAQGANQPQHFGDGTRLSIL.

The V call is TRBV6-5, the J call TRBJ2-1; TRBD1 is a possible D gene (6 bases). The V and J ends lost 8 bases and 6 bases respectively, with 14 bases between them. The CDR3 is made up of 13 amino acids. In germline, CDR1 is MNHEY, CDR2 SVGAGI. CDR3 sequence: CASGQGLGNEQFF. CDR3 sequence (DNA): TGTGCCAGCGGTCAGGGGTTGGGCAATGAGCAGTTCTTC.

J is TRBJ2-1 and V is TRBV4-1; tentatively, D is TRBD2 (5 bases). Deletions cut 1 base from V and 8 bases from J, with 12 bases between. CDR3 size: 14 residues. Germline-derived CDR1 and CDR2 are MGHRA and YSYEKL. In nucleotides, the CDR3 is TGCGCCAGCAGCCAAGCTCTAGCTTGGGATGAGCAGTTCTTC. Protein product: CASSQALAWDEQFF.

The V call is TRBV5-1, the J call TRBJ1-1; TRBD1 is a possible D gene (5 bases). This CDR3 region has 14 residues. The V end was cut by 1 base, the J end by 0 bases, with 7 bases between. CDR1 is SGHRS and CDR2 is YFSETQ in the germline V gene. CDR3 amino acids: CASSLRGMNTEAFF. DNA for the CDR3: TGCGCCAGCAGCTTGAGGGGCATGAACACTGAAGCTTTCTTT.

The V gene is TRBV7-8, the J gene TRBJ2-7; D uncertain. V shed 0 bases and J shed 3 bases, with 9 bases lying between them. CDR3 length: 14 residues. The germline V gene encodes CDR1 SGHVS and CDR2 FQNEAQ. The CDR3 region is CASSLAYIDYEQYF. CDR3 coding DNA: TGTGCCAGCAGCTTAGCGTACATAGACTACGAGCAGTACTTC.

The chain recombines TRBV2 with TRBJ2-1; TRBD1 or TRBD2 may be the D gene (6 bases each). The length of the CDR3 is 18 residues. V lost 5 bases, J lost 5 bases, and 25 bases lay in between. Germline-derived CDR1 and CDR2 are SNHLY and FYNNEI. The CDR3 bases are TGTGCCAGCAGTACTATCGCTAGTGGCGGGACAAGAAACAATGAGCAGTTCTTC. Its translation: CASSTIASGGTRNNEQFF.

The chain has TRBV9 and TRBJ2-3; 7 bases agree with TRBD2. This CDR3 has 14 residues. Looked up from germline, CDR1 is SGDLS and CDR2 is YYNGEE. Trimming at V came to 7 bases and at J to 2 bases, leaving 7 bases not matched to a gene. In nucleotides, the CDR3 is TGTGCCAGCCGGGGGGTGGGTGACACAGATACGCAGTATTTT. Amino acid sequence: CASRGVGDTDTQYF.

This chain uses TRBV14 with TRBJ2-7, with D possibly matching TRBD1 (6 bases). CDR3 length equals 12 residues. V lost 2 bases and J 6 bases, leaving 8 bases between the germline ends. Looked up from germline, CDR1 is SGHDN and CDR2 is FVKESK. The CDR3 loop reads CASSQQGREQYF. The DNA of the CDR3 is TGTGCCAGCAGCCAACAGGGGCGCGAGCAGTACTTC.

The chain recombines TRBV4-1 with TRBJ2-2; 8 bases align to TRBD2. Trimming at V came to 0 bases and at J to 2 bases, leaving 5 bases not matched to a gene. There are 17 residues in the CDR3. Germline V gene sequence: CDR1 MGHRA, CDR2 YSYEKL. Written as DNA, the CDR3 is TGCGCCAGCAGCCAAGATCGGGAGGGAAAAAACACCGGGGAGCTGTTTTTT. Encoded protein: CASSQDREGKNTGELFF.

CDR3: CASSPAYNEQFF. The CDR3 region has the DNA TGTGCCAGCAGTCCTGCCTACAATGAGCAGTTCTTC. This chain connects TRBV28 to TRBJ2-1; unclear D gene. The CDR3 sequence is 12 residues long. Trimming took off 5 bases at V and 2 bases at J, with 4 bases between the two ends. Germline assignment: CDR1 MDHEN and CDR2 SYDVKM.

The chain recombines TRBV6-5 with TRBJ2-7, with TRBD1 identical over 8 bases. This CDR3 has 13 amino acids. Germline-derived CDR1 and CDR2 are MNHEY and SVGAGI. V gave up 7 bases and J gave up 5 bases; unmatched junction bases: 7. CDR3 DNA: TGTGCCAGCACATCGGGCAGGGGGCACGAGCAGTACTTC. As protein: CASTSGRGHEQYF.

The chain combines TRBV27 with TRBJ2-7, with a tentative D call TRBD2 (6 bases). V was cut by 7 bases and J by 6 bases, with 10 bases left in between. Germline V gene lookup returns CDR1 MNHEY and CDR2 SMNVEV (reference sequence). The CDR3 is 11 amino acids. In DNA, the CDR3 is TGTGCCAGCATGTTGGGGGGCGAGCAGTACTTC. This codes for CASMLGGEQYF.

The chain recombines TRBV19 with TRBJ1-1, with D hard to call. V was shortened by 10 bases and J by 0 bases, with 12 bases between the two germline ends. The CDR3 loop spans 13 amino acids. Germline CDR1 and CDR2: LNHDA and SQIVND (reference sequence). The CDR3 DNA is TGTGCCATTAAGGACCCGATGAACACTGAAGCTTTCTTT. Protein sequence: CAIKDPMNTEAFF.

The chain joins TRBV4-2 to TRBJ2-7, with unresolved D. CDR1 and CDR2 from the germline V gene are LGHNA and YNFKEQ. The V end was cut by 4 bases, the J end by 2 bases, with 15 bases between. This CDR3 has 15 residues. The CDR3 protein is CASSPSSASPYEQYF. Written as DNA, the CDR3 is TGTGCCAGCAGCCCGTCGTCCGCTTCCCCCTACGAGCAGTACTTC.

The chain carries TRBV6-1 and TRBJ1-6; D unresolved. The V end lost 3 bases, the J end lost 9 bases, and 3 bases lay between the germline ends. The germline CDR1 and CDR2 sequences are MNHNS and SASEGT. The CDR3 consists of 11 residues. The chain's CDR3 is CASSETSPLHF. The DNA for the CDR3 is TGTGCCAGCAGTGAGACTTCACCCCTCCACTTT.

This rearrangement joins TRBV30 to TRBJ1-1, with a tentative D call TRBD1 (5 bases). The germline V gene encodes CDR1 GTSNPN and CDR2 SVGIG (reference sequence). V dropped 0 bases and J dropped 6 bases, with 14 bases sitting between them. This CDR3 has 14 amino acids. CDR3 bases: TGTGCCTGGAGTGTTTGGGGGGGACGGTCTGAAGCTTTCTTT. Protein: CAWSVWGGRSEAFF.

The chain uses TRBV27 and TRBJ1-5; TRBD1 might be the D (5 bases). Germline V CDR1 and CDR2: MNHEY, SMNVEV (reference sequence). The CDR3 is 15 amino acids. With 6 bases removed from V and 0 bases from J, the gap between germline ends came to 12 bases. This CDR3 reads CASRPGINSNQPQHF. In DNA, the CDR3 is TGTGCCAGCAGACCAGGGATTAATAGCAATCAGCCCCAGCATTTT.

This chain connects TRBV19 to TRBJ1-4; no clear D gene. The CDR3 loop spans 14 amino acids. Between the trimmed V and J ends, which lost 7 bases and 0 bases, there was a span of 9 bases. Germline V gene lookup returns CDR1 LNHDA and CDR2 SQIVND (reference sequence). For the CDR3, the DNA is TGTGCCAGTAACAATGCGGCAACTAATGAAAAACTGTTTTTT. The encoded protein is CASNNAATNEKLFF. Together with reference TRBV19 and TRBJ1-4, the CDR3 gives the full variable domain: DGGITQSPKYLFRKEGQNVTLSCEQNLNHDAMYWYRQDPGQGLRLIYYSQIVNDFQKGDIAEGYSVSREKKESFPLTVTSAQKNPTAFYLCASNNAATNEKLFFGSGTQLSVL.

The CDR3 here is CATSDPNEKLFF. For the CDR3, the DNA is TGTGCCACTTCGGACCCTAATGAAAAACTGTTTTTT. The chain has TRBV10-3 and TRBJ1-4; D not certain. CDR3 length: 12 amino acids. Per the germline V gene, CDR1 is ENHRY and CDR2 is SYGVKD. Trimming stripped 10 bases from V and 3 bases from J, with 9 bases between.

CDR3 sequence: CASSLGGFQYF. CDR3 DNA sequence: TGTGCCAGCAGTTTAGGAGGGTTCCAGTACTTC. The V gene is TRBV27, the J gene TRBJ2-5; D might be TRBD2 (6 bases). The CDR3 extends over 11 amino acids. Germline V gene data show CDR1 as MNHEY and CDR2 as SMNVEV (reference sequence). V shed 2 bases and J shed 10 bases, with 8 bases lying between them.